The 15 T cell receptor beta chains presented below share a single source sample, sequenced in a study of vaccination effects on CD4 cells after COVID-19. These TCRs' antigens remain unknown. The protocol was immunoSEQ multiplex PCR, while the TCRdb copy is restricted to in-frame clones and leaves out a portion. This table holds just over 30,000 clones, around 70% found once. Under the ViraFEST assay, PBMC were stimulated with viral peptide pools so that antigen-specific CD4+ T cells expanded. Sequencing was performed afterwards. Culture proceeded for nine to ten days, and CD4+ T cells were then isolated. Source: CD4+ T cells from PBMCs cultured with HCoV-229E spike peptides, taken before COVID-19 vaccination. Receptors originate from a human donor who received a COVID-19 vaccine.

The chain combines TRBV7-2 with TRBJ2-1; D not resolved. There are 13 residues in the CDR3. Germline loops: CDR1 SGHTA, CDR2 FQGNSA. Trimming took off 2 bases at V and 6 bases at J, with 8 bases between the two ends. The chain's CDR3 is CASSLFVRNEQFF. The CDR3 nucleotides read TGTGCCAGCAGCTTATTCGTACGCAATGAGCAGTTCTTC. Variable domain in full (rest from reference TRBV7-2 and TRBJ2-1): GAGVSQSPSNKVTEKGKDVELRCDPISGHTALYWYRQSLGQGLEFLIYFQGNSAPDKSGLPSDRFSAERTGGSVSTLTIQRTQQEDSAVYLCASSLFVRNEQFFGPGTRLTVL.

This clone occurred a few times. The rearrangement uses TRBV30 and TRBJ2-7, with D unclear. Trimming took 8 bases from V and 2 from J, leaving 16 bases between them. Germline V gene lookup returns CDR1 GTSNPN and CDR2 SVGIG (reference sequence). The CDR3 covers 13 residues. CDR3 in DNA: TGTGCCCGGGCATCCGCATTCACCTACGAGCAGTACTTC. Translated: CARASAFTYEQYF.

The gene calls are TRBV30 and TRBJ2-7; D is perhaps TRBD1 (6 bases). V was cut by 2 bases and J by 3 bases, with 8 bases left in between. This CDR3 is built from 12 residues. In germline, CDR1 is GTSNPN, CDR2 SVGIG (reference sequence). The CDR3 here is CAWSPQGYEQYF. The CDR3 DNA is TGTGCCTGGAGTCCACAGGGCTACGAGCAGTACTTC.

The rearrangement joins TRBV18 to TRBJ1-1, with TRBD1 matching 7 bases. CDR1 and CDR2 from the germline V gene are KGHSH and LQKENI. The V and J ends lost 4 bases and 4 bases, in that order; junction bases with no gene match: 6. The CDR3 runs to 14 residues. CDR3 DNA: TGTGCCAGCTCACTTGAGGGGGCCGTCACTGAAGCTTTCTTT. Amino acids: CASSLEGAVTEAFF.

The V call is TRBV28, the J call TRBJ2-2, with a tentative D call TRBD1 (6 bases). This CDR3 contains 15 residues. Germline loops: CDR1 MDHEN, CDR2 SYDVKM. V was trimmed by 5 bases and J by 7 bases, leaving 17 bases between them. DNA for the CDR3: TGTGCCAGCAGTCTTGCTCCTCAACAGGGCGGGGAGCTGTTTTTT. Translation gives CASSLAPQQGGELFF. Full variable domain (outside the CDR3, taken from reference TRBV28 and TRBJ2-2): DVKVTQSSRYLVKRTGEKVFLECVQDMDHENMFWYRQDPGLGLRLIYFSYDVKMKEKGDIPEGYSVSREKKERFSLILESASTNQTSMYLCASSLAPQQGGELFFGEGSRLTVL.

The chain carries TRBV5-1 and TRBJ2-5; D remains ambiguous. V dropped 2 bases and J dropped 2 bases, with 7 bases sitting between them. From germline, CDR1 is SGHRS and CDR2 YFSETQ. The CDR3 consists of 13 residues. In DNA, the CDR3 is TGCGCCAGCAGCTTACATTATCAAGAGACCCAGTACTTC. Its protein product is CASSLHYQETQYF.

The V call is TRBV14, the J call TRBJ2-1, with unresolved D. The germline V gene encodes CDR1 SGHDN and CDR2 FVKESK. V was cut by 1 base and J by 8 bases, with 3 bases left in between. CDR3 length: 11 residues. Written as DNA, the CDR3 is TGTGCCAGCAGCCAAGTGGATGAGCAGTTCTTC. Its translation is CASSQVDEQFF.

The chain couples TRBV9 to TRBJ1-5; D perhaps matches TRBD1 (5 bases). Between the trimmed V and J ends, which lost 0 bases and 1 base, there was a span of 8 bases. The germline V gene has CDR1 SGDLS and CDR2 YYNGEE. The length of the CDR3 is 15 residues. CDR3 DNA sequence: TGTGCCAGCAGCGTAGATTGGGACAGCAATCAGCCCCAGCATTTT. Its protein is CASSVDWDSNQPQHF. The full variable domain, with the rest looked up from reference TRBV9 and TRBJ1-5, is DSGVTQTPKHLITATGQRVTLRCSPRSGDLSVYWYQQSLDQGLQFLIQYYNGEERAKGNILERFSAQQFPDLHSELNLSSLELGDSALYFCASSVDWDSNQPQHFGDGTRLSIL.

This clone is categorized as medium-sized. This chain joins TRBV10-1 and TRBJ2-5, with 7 positions matching TRBD1. Germline V CDR1 and CDR2: WNHNN, SYGVQD (reference sequence). Trimming at V came to 8 bases and at J to 2 bases, leaving 17 bases not matched to a gene. The CDR3 has 17 amino acids. The CDR3 region has the DNA TGCGCCAGCCTTACGCGCCCGAAACACAGGGGACAAGAGACCCAGTACTTC. Translating it yields CASLTRPKHRGQETQYF.

V is TRBV3-1 (or the pseudogene TRBV3-2) and J is TRBJ2-3; D is unresolved. The CDR3 has 13 residues. The V end was cut by 6 bases, the J end by 4 bases, with 11 bases between. Germline values: CDR1 LGHDT, CDR2 YNNKEL (reference sequence). CDR3 DNA sequence: TGTGCCAGCAGACGGGCGGCCGCAGATACGCAGTATTTT. Protein sequence: CASRRAAADTQYF.

The gene calls are TRBV5-1 and TRBJ2-7, with TRBD2 matching 7 bases. CDR1 and CDR2 (germline): SGHRS, YFSETQ. V shed 0 bases and J 5 bases; nucleotides not matched to a gene: 17. The CDR3 is made up of 18 amino acids. CDR3 residues: CASSLVGEGLRWENEQYF. The DNA of the CDR3 is TGCGCCAGCAGCTTGGTCGGGGAGGGGCTGCGGTGGGAGAACGAGCAGTACTTC.

The chain couples TRBV15 to TRBJ1-5; D ambiguous. Trimming shortened V by 0 bases and J by 7 bases, and 4 bases separated the two germline ends. The CDR3 spans 12 residues. The germline V gene encodes CDR1 LNHNV and CDR2 YYDKDF (reference sequence). The CDR3 DNA reads as TGTGCCACCAGCAGAGATCAACAGCCCCAGCATTTT. This sequence encodes CATSRDQQPQHF.

This clone was seen a few times. The chain has TRBV29-1 and TRBJ1-4; D is undetermined. There are 12 residues in the CDR3. Trimming stripped 8 bases from V and 7 bases from J, with 14 bases between. Germline CDR1 reads SQVTM; CDR2 reads ANQGSEA. CDR3 nucleotide sequence: TGCAGCCCCCAACCGCCGCCTGAAAAACTGTTTTTT. Translated: CSPQPPPEKLFF.

This chain links TRBV14 with TRBJ2-7; D is perhaps TRBD1 or TRBD2 (5 bases each). V dropped 5 bases and J dropped 3 bases, with 17 bases sitting between them. The germline V gene has CDR1 SGHDN and CDR2 FVKESK. The CDR3 spans 15 residues. The CDR3 loop reads CASSIAGTGNYEQYF. CDR3 sequence (DNA): TGTGCCAGCAGCATCGCCGGGACGGGGAACTACGAGCAGTACTTC.

The chain joins TRBV6-1 to TRBJ1-2; 7 nucleotides match TRBD1. The CDR3 runs to 14 residues. Germline values: CDR1 MNHNS, CDR2 SASEGT. Trimming cost V 6 bases and J 2 bases; bases outside gene matches: 6. The CDR3 here is CASSWDSQNYGYTF. The CDR3, as DNA: TGTGCCAGCAGCTGGGACAGCCAGAACTATGGCTACACCTTC.